This T cell receptor beta chain appears in the sequencing data of a study of shared clonotypes between healthy human individuals. Study-level background: Per donor, CD8 memory used one plate, CD8 naive used two, CD4 memory used three and CD4 naive used three. Whole-study findings and limits: The rarefaction results pointed to incomplete sorted-subset sequencing despite large depth. Tissues were not sampled, only blood, and their repertoires likely differ.

CDR1 and CDR2 from the germline V gene are SGHAT and FQNNGV. The CDR3 runs to 13 residues. Trimming took 10 bases from V and 0 from J, leaving 11 bases between them. Deep level was the assay's run setting. Some clones are missing from TCRdb's copy, which holds only in-frame ones; the method was immunoSEQ multiplex PCR. This repertoire shows some 2 million clones, over 85% found once; its top ten account for more than 0.95%. About this clone: Its antigen is not identified.

CD45RO-negative cells were positively selected for CCR7, leaving out terminally differentiated effector memory CD45RA+ cells. The rearrangement links TRBV11-2 to TRBJ2-3; D gene ambiguous. The sample taken for sequencing was naive CD8+ T cells sorted from blood. This receptor was identified in a man aged 18 to 29 in good health. DNA for the CDR3: TGTGCCACCCTCCCTGAGAGCACAGATACGCAGTATTTT. It translates to CATLPESTDTQYF.